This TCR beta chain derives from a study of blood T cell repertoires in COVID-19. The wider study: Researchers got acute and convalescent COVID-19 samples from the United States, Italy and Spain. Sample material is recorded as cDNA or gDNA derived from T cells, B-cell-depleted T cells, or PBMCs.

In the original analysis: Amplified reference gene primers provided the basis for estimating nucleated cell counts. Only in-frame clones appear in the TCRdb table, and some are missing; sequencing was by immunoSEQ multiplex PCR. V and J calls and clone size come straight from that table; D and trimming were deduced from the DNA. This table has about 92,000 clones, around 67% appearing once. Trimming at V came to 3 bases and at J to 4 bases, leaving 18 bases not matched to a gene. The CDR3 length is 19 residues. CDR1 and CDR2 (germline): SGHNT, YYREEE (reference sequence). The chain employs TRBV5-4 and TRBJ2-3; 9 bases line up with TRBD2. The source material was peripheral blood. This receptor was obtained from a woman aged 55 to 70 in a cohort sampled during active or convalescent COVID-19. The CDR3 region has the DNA TGTGCCAGCAGCTCTTACTCAACTAGCGGGCTCCTGAGGGCAGATACGCAGTATTTT. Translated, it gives CASSSYSTSGLLRADTQYF.